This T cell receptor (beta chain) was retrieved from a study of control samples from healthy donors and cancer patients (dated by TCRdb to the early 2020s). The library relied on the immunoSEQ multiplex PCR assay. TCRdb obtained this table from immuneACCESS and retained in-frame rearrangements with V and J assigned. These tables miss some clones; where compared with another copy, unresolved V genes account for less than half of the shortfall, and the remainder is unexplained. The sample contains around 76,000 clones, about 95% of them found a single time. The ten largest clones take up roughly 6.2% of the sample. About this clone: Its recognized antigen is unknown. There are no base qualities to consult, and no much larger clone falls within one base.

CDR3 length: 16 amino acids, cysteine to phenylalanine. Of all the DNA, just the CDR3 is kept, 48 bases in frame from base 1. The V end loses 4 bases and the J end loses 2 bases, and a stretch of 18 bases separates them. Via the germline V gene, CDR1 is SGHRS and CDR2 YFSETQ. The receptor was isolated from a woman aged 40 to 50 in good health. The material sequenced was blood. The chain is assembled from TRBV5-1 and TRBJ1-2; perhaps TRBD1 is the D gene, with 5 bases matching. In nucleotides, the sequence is TGCGCCAGCAGCGCGGGGGTTCTCAGAGTAAACTATGGCTACACCTTC. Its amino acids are CASSAGVLRVNYGYTF.